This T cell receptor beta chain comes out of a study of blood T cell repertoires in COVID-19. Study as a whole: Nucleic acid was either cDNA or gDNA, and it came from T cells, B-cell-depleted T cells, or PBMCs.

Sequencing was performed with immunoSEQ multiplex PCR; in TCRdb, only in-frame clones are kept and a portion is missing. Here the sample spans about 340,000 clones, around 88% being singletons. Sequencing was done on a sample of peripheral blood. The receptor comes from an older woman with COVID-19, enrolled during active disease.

The CDR3 bases are TGTGCCAGCAGCGCATATAACAGGGGAGACACCATATATTTT. It yields the protein CASSAYNRGDTIYF. The gene calls are TRBV9 and TRBJ1-3; 7 nucleotides match TRBD1. This CDR3 comprises 14 residues. With V trimmed by 3 bases and J by 8 bases, 8 bases remained unmatched. The germline CDR1 and CDR2 sequences are SGDLS and YYNGEE. Full variable domain (rest looked up from reference TRBV9 and TRBJ1-3): DSGVTQTPKHLITATGQRVTLRCSPRSGDLSVYWYQQSLDQGLQFLIQYYNGEERAKGNILERFSAQQFPDLHSELNLSSLELGDSALYFCASSAYNRGDTIYFGEGSWLTVV.